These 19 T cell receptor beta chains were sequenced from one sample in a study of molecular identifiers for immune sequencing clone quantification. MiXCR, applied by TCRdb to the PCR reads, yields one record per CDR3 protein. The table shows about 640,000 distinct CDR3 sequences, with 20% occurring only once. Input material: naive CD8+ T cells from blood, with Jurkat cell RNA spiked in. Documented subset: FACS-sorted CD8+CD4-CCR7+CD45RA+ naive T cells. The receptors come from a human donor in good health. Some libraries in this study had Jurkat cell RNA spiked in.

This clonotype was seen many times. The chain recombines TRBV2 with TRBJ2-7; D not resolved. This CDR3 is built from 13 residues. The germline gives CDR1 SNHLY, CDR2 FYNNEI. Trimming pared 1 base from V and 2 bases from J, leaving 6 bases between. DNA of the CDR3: TGTGCCAGCAGTGAAGGCAGGACCTACGAGCAGTACTTC. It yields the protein CASSEGRTYEQYF.

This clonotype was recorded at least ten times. CDR3: CASSATGGDTDTQYF. CDR3 sequence (DNA): TGTGCCAGCAGCGCGACAGGCGGGGACACAGATACGCAGTATTTT. The chain combines TRBV6-5 with TRBJ2-3; D tentatively reads TRBD1 or TRBD2 (6 bases each). The germline V gene encodes CDR1 MNHEY and CDR2 SVGAGI. The V end was cut by 6 bases, the J end by 2 bases, with 15 bases between. This CDR3 comprises 15 residues.

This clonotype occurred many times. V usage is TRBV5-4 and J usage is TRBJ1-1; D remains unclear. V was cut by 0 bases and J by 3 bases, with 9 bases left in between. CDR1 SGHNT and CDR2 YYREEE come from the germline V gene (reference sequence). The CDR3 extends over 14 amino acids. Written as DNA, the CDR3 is TGTGCCAGCAGCTTGGGGCGTTTGGACACTGAAGCTTTCTTT. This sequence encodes CASSLGRLDTEAFF. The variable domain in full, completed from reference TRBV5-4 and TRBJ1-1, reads ETGVTQSPTHLIKTRGQQVTLRCSSQSGHNTVSWYQQALGQGPQFIFQYYREEENGRGNFPPRFSGLQFPNYSSELNVNALELDDSALYLCASSLGRLDTEAFFGQGTRLTVV.

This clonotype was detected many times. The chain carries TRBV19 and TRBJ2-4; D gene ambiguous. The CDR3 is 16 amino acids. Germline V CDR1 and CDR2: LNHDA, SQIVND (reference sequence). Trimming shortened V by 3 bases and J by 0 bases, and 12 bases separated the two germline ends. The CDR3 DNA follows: TGTGCCAGTAGTATGGGTCTGGGTGTAGCCAAAAACATTCAGTACTTC. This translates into CASSMGLGVAKNIQYF. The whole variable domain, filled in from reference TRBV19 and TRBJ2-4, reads DGGITQSPKYLFRKEGQNVTLSCEQNLNHDAMYWYRQDPGQGLRLIYYSQIVNDFQKGDIAEGYSVSREKKESFPLTVTSAQKNPTAFYLCASSMGLGVAKNIQYFGAGTRLSVL.

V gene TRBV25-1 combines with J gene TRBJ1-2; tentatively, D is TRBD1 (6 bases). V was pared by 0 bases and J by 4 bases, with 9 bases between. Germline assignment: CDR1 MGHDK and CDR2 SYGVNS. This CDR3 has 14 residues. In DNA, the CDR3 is TGTGCCAGCAGTGAATATGGGACACCCTATGGCTACACCTTC. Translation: CASSEYGTPYGYTF.

CDR3: CASSTRTEGYEQYF. Written as DNA, the CDR3 is TGTGCCAGCAGCACAAGGACAGAGGGGTACGAGCAGTACTTC. The genes are TRBV5-3 and TRBJ2-7; a possible D gene is TRBD1 (6 bases). TRBV5-3 is filed as an ORF, its function uncertain. This CDR3 is 14 amino acids long. V lost 8 bases to trimming and J lost 4 bases, with 19 bases between them.

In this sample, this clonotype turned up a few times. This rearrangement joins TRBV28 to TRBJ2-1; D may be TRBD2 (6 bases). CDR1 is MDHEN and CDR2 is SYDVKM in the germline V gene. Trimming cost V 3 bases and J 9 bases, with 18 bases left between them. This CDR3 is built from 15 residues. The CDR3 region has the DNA TGTGCCAGCAGTTTGGGCGCGGGATTCCGGCCTGAGCAGTTCTTC. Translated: CASSLGAGFRPEQFF.

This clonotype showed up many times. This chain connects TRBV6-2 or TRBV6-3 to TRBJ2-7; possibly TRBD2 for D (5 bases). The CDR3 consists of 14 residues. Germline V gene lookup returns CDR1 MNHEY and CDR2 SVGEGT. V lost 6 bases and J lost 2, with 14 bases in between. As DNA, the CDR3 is TGTGCCAGCAGCGGCCGGCGGGCCCCCTACGAGCAGTACTTC. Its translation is CASSGRRAPYEQYF.

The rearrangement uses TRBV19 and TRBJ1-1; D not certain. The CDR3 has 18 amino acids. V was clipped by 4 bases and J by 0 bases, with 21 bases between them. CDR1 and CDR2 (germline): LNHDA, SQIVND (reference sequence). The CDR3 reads CASSTNLLLEEVNTEAFF. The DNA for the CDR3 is TGTGCCAGTAGTACGAACCTCCTCCTCGAGGAGGTGAACACTGAAGCTTTCTTT. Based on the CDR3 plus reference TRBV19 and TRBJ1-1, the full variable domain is DGGITQSPKYLFRKEGQNVTLSCEQNLNHDAMYWYRQDPGQGLRLIYYSQIVNDFQKGDIAEGYSVSREKKESFPLTVTSAQKNPTAFYLCASSTNLLLEEVNTEAFFGQGTRLTVV.

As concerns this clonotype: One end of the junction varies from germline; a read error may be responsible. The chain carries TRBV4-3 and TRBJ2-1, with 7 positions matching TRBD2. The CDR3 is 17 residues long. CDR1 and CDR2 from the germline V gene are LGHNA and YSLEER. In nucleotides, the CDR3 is TGCGCCAACAGCCAAGATCCTAGCGGCAGTTCCTACAATGAGCAGTTCTTC. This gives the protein CANSQDPSGSSYNEQFF.

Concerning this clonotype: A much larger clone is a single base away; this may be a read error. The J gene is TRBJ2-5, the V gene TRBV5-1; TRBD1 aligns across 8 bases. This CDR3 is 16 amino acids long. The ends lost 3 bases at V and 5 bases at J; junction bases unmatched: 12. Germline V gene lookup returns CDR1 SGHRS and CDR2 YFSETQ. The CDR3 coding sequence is TGCGCCAGCAGCTCCCCGGCGTCAGGGGGCGCGGAGACCCAGTACTTC. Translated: CASSSPASGGAETQYF.

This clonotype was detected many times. This CDR3 reads CASRPRTSGGPGDTQYF. The CDR3 nucleotides read TGTGCCAGCAGACCCCGGACTAGCGGGGGGCCGGGAGATACGCAGTATTTT. The V gene is TRBV6-2 or TRBV6-3, the J gene TRBJ2-3, with 14 bases lining up with TRBD2. The length of the CDR3 is 17 residues. Germline V lookup: CDR1 MNHEY, CDR2 SVGEGT. V trimming: 6 bases; J trimming: 5 bases; junction bases outside the gene matches: 10.

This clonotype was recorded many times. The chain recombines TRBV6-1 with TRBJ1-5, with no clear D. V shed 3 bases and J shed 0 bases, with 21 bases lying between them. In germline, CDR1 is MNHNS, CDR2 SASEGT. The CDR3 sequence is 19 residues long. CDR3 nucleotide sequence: TGTGCCAGCAGTGAGCACCCGCCCGGCCAGGAGTATAGCAATCAGCCCCAGCATTTT. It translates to CASSEHPPGQEYSNQPQHF.

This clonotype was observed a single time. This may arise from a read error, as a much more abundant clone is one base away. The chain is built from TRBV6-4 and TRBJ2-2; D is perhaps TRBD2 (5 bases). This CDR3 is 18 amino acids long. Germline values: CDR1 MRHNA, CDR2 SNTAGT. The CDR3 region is CASTWYLTPSANTGELLF. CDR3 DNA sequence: TGTGCCAGCACTTGGTATCTTACCCCCTCCGCGAACACCGGGGAGCTGCTTTTT.

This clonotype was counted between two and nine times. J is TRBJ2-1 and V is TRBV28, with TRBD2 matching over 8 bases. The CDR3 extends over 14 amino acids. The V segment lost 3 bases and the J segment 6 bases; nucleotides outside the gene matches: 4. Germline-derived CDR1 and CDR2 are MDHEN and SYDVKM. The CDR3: CASSFSLAGNEQFF. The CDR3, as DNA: TGTGCCAGCAGTTTTAGTCTAGCGGGCAATGAGCAGTTCTTC.

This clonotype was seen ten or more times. The CDR3 sequence: CSARDVAGVYQETQYF. DNA for the CDR3: TGCAGTGCTAGAGATGTTGCGGGAGTGTACCAAGAGACCCAGTACTTC. The chain carries TRBV20-1 and TRBJ2-5; 7 positions agree with TRBD2. Germline V gene lookup returns CDR1 DFQATT and CDR2 SNEGSKA (reference sequence). V lost 0 bases and J lost 0; bases outside the gene matches: 7. The CDR3 is 16 residues long.

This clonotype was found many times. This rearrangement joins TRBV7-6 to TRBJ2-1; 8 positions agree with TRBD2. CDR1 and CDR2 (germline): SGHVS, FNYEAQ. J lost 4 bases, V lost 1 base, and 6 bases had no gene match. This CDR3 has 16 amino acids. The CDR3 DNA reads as TGTGCCAGCAGCTTAGACGCGGGAGGTGTTTACAATGAGCAGTTCTTC. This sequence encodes CASSLDAGGVYNEQFF.

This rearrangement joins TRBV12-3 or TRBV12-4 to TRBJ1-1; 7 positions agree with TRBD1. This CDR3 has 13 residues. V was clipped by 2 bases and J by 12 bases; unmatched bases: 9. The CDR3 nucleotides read TGTGCCAGCAGTTTAAAAGTGAAGGGGGCGCCTTTCTTT. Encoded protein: CASSLKVKGAPFF.

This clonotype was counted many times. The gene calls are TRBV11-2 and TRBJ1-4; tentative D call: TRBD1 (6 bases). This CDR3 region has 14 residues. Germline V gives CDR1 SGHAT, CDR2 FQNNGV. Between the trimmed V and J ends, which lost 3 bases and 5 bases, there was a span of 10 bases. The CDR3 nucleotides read TGTGCCAGCAGCTTCGACAGGACCAATGAAAAACTGTTTTTT. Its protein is CASSFDRTNEKLFF.